This T cell receptor beta chain was captured in a study of neoadjuvant nivolumab and ipilimumab in lung cancer. Study observations and caveats: From pretherapy to surgery, tumor richness and clonality rose with dual therapy. Pathologic regression was not significantly tied to TCR clonality. TCR richness and clonality were higher in tumors than adjacent uninvolved lung.

Data came from immunoSEQ multiplex PCR; TCRdb stores just in-frame clones and leaves some out. Of roughly 30,000 clones listed, 65% to 85% are singletons. On this clone: The antigen is unknown.

V was pared by 1 base and J by 6 bases, with 4 bases between. CDR3 length: 13 residues. From germline, CDR1 is MGHDK and CDR2 SYGVNS. The sample consisted of peripheral blood, taken before neoadjuvant nivolumab, alone or with ipilimumab. The TCR originated in an adult with non-small cell lung cancer. This chain uses TRBV25-1 with TRBJ1-6, with unresolved D. For the CDR3, the DNA is TGTGCCAGCAGTGAATGGGCTAATTCACCCCTCCACTTT. It yields the protein CASSEWANSPLHF.